Included here is one T cell receptor beta chain sequence, with context. No cognate antigen has been identified for it. The sample holds no much larger clone one base away, and base qualities are not on file. In the prospective study, participants were roughly 18 to 90 years old, resided in about two dozen geographic areas of the United States, and were enrolled through a virtual design. Cohort assignment in the prospective study relied on participant-reported clinical history from a screening survey and a study questionnaire. Recovered participants in ImmuneRACE Cohort 3 were defined as having two consecutive negative NP/OP PCR tests, clearance from a healthcare professional, or resolution of symptoms. Mobile phlebotomists in the prospective study collected whole blood, serum and a nasopharyngeal or oropharyngeal swab from every participant. Over a roughly 2-month period, participants in the prospective study had the option of providing additional blood draws and questionnaires. Before DNA extraction, prospective study blood samples were shipped either frozen or at room temperature.

TCRbeta CDR3 regions were amplified from genomic DNA using the immunoSEQ Assay, a bias-controlled multiplex PCR. For the original study's pipeline: The number of nucleated cells in each sample was estimated from the amplification of reference gene primers within the assay. To quantify the absolute abundance of each unique TCRbeta CDR3 rearrangement, sequence reads were collapsed and filtered. For each sample, productive Simpson clonality was calculated by taking the square root of Simpson's diversity index across productive rearrangements. TCRdb provides this immuneACCESS table in a form limited to in-frame rearrangements. Some clones are lacking; in checked studies, under half of them reflect an unresolved V gene, and why the rest are absent is not known. V and J calls and clone size are those listed in that table; D and trimming were worked out from the DNA. This sample holds approximately 360,000 clones; over 80% were observed only once. Together, the top ten hold about 5.4% of the sample.

These data originate in a study of blood T cell repertoires in COVID-19 (dated by TCRdb to 2019 to 2021). With regard to the full study: The collaborator samples originated in the United States, Italy and Spain and spanned the acute and convalescent phases of COVID-19. Deeply sampled blood TCRbeta repertoires from subjects exposed to, actively infected with, or recovered from COVID-19 were included in the dataset. The sample metadata nearly always contained a de-identified subject ID, COVID-19 status, age in years and sex. The material from the prospective study consisted of cDNA or gDNA derived from T cells, B-cell-depleted T cells, or PBMCs. Where available, HLA class I and class II types were obtained from metadata supplied by the sample provider rather than from assay-based typing. The repertoires were made available in a free public database intended to serve as a resource for research on the immune response to SARS-CoV-2. The samples were drawn from two sources: the first 160 participants of the ongoing ImmuneRACE study, and fewer than 1,500 subjects contributed by 6 global collaborators.

The investigation overall reported the following: Clinical and demographic metadata were provided uncurated, with the amount varying by source and participant.

There are 15 amino acids in the CDR3, from cysteine to phenylalanine inclusive. This entry keeps only the CDR3 DNA: 45 bases, framed from base 1. Sequences LNHDA (CDR1) and SQIVND (CDR2) are obtained from the germline V gene (reference sequence). Germline trimming amounts to 5 bases on V and 4 bases on J, with 6 as the count of junction bases outside the gene matches. The specimen was PBMCs or T cells enriched from blood (not recorded which). This clonotype was obtained from a woman aged 50 to 60 who had recovered from COVID-19. The sequence links TRBV19 to TRBJ1-2; 11 central bases correspond to TRBD1. The DNA sequence reads TGTGCCAGTAGTGCCCCGGGACAGGGGGTCTATGGCTACACCTTC. Its protein is CASSAPGQGVYGYTF.